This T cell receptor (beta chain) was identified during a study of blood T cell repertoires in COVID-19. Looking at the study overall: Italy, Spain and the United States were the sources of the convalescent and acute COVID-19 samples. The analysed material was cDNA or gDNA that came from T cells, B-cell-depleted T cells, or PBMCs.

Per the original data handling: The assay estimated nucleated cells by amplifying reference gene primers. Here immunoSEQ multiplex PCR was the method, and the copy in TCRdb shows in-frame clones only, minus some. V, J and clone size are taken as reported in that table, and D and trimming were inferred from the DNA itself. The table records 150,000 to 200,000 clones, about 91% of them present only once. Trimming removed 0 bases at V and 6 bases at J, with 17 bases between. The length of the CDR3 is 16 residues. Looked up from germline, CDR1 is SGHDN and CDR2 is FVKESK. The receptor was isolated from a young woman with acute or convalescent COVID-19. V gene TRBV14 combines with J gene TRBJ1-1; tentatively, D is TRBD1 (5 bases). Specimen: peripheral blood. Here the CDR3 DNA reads TGTGCCAGCAGCCAAGATAAAGGGGTCAAGTTATCTGAAGCTTTCTTT. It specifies CASSQDKGVKLSEAFF.